In this sample, the clone carrying this TCR beta chain turned up once. Its specificity is not known. The study ran its PCR with 60 Vbeta and 13 Jbeta primers. Using immunoSEQ multiplex PCR, the repertoire was profiled, and TCRdb retains in-frame clones only, with some absent. The sample lists 180,000 or so clones; over 75% were seen once. The data were obtained in a study of cytomegalovirus exposure and HLA in healthy donors. Per germline, CDR1 SGHRS and CDR2 YFSETQ. There are 17 residues in the CDR3. V was pared by 4 bases and J by 1 base, with 11 bases of the junction left unmatched. Study-wide findings and caveats: Later analysis placed DRB1 highest and HLA-C lowest in TCR association rates, which differed by HLA locus.

This clonotype was sampled from a man between 18 and 29 years old in good health and CMV-seropositive. The sequenced sample was PBMCs. The chain links TRBV5-1 to TRBJ2-3; 8 bases are a match to TRBD1. For the CDR3, the DNA is TGCGCCAGCAGCATGAAGACCGGGACAGGAGGCACAGATACGCAGTATTTT. It yields the protein CASSMKTGTGGTDTQYF.